Listed below are T cell receptor beta chains from one sample, sequenced in a study of blood T cell repertoires in COVID-19. The method was immunoSEQ multiplex PCR; TCRdb's version includes in-frame clones alone and lacks a portion of them. There are around 300,000 clones in the sample; roughly nine tenths occur only once, and roughly 2.1% lies in the top ten. The sequenced sample was peripheral blood. The receptors were gathered from a man aged 45-65 years with acute or convalescent COVID-19. CDR3s include the opening cysteine and the closing phenylalanine or tryptophan. D genes are given only for firm matches. Size tells how often a clone was seen (once, few, many) or the class of an expanded clone, and some rows leave it out.

V,J,D,size,CDR3,DNA
TRBV5-6,TRBJ2-3,NA,NA,CASSLEQYSTDTQYF,TGTGCCAGCAGCTTGGAACAGTATAGCACAGATACGCAGTATTTT
TRBV11-3,TRBJ2-6,NA,NA,CASSARGSSGANVLTF,TGTGCCAGCAGCGCCCGAGGTAGCTCTGGGGCCAACGTCCTGACTTTC
TRBV2,TRBJ1-5,TRBD1,NA,CASSGTGEQPQHF,TGTGCCAGCAGTGGGACAGGGGAGCAGCCCCAGCATTTT
TRBV25-1,TRBJ2-1,NA,NA,CASSDPRGGPYNEQFF,TGTGCCAGCAGTGACCCAAGGGGGGGCCCCTACAATGAGCAGTTCTTC
TRBV19,TRBJ2-5,NA,NA,CASRPRGQETQYF,TGTGCCAGTAGACCCCGGGGCCAAGAGACCCAGTACTTC
TRBV13,TRBJ2-2,NA,NA,CASSSGAGEMVGELFF,TGTGCCAGCAGCTCCGGGGCAGGGGAGATGGTCGGGGAGCTGTTTTTT
TRBV3-1/TRBV3-2,TRBJ1-2,TRBD1,once,CASSPPGGAYGYTF,TGTGCCAGCAGCCCACCAGGGGGCGCCTATGGCTACACCTTC
TRBV14,TRBJ1-6,TRBD1,NA,CASSQQGQYNSPLHF,TGTGCCAGCAGCCAGCAGGGACAGTATAATTCACCCCTCCACTTT
TRBV6-5,TRBJ1-2,NA,once,CATLNYGYTF,TGTGCCACCCTTAACTATGGCTACACCTTC
TRBV29-1,TRBJ1-2,NA,NA,CSVVGDINGYTF,TGCAGCGTTGTGGGGGACATCAATGGCTACACCTTC
TRBV6-5,TRBJ2-7,NA,NA,CASRPTPYEQYF,TGTGCCAGCAGACCCACACCTTACGAGCAGTACTTC
TRBV5-6,TRBJ2-2,NA,NA,CASSLVVNTGELFF,TGTGCCAGCAGCTTGGTAGTGAACACCGGGGAGCTGTTTTTT
TRBV12-5,TRBJ2-5,NA,NA,CASGSGETQYF,TGTGCTAGTGGCTCGGGGGAGACCCAGTACTTC
TRBV10-3,TRBJ2-2,NA,NA,CAISPVSPGELFF,TGTGCCATCAGCCCGGTTAGCCCCGGGGAGCTGTTTTTT
TRBV5-1,TRBJ2-2,TRBD1,NA,CASSLFGTGVSGELFF,TGCGCCAGCAGCTTGTTTGGGACAGGGGTCTCCGGGGAGCTGTTTTTT
TRBV5-6,TRBJ2-3,NA,NA,CASSDSGISSTDTQYF,TGTGCCAGCAGTGATTCGGGGATCTCTAGCACAGATACGCAGTATTTT
TRBV2,TRBJ1-2,NA,NA,CASTTDSQANYGYTF,TGTGCCAGCACCACGGACAGTCAAGCTAACTATGGCTACACCTTC
TRBV13,TRBJ2-3,TRBD1,NA,CASSLRGTGTDTQYF,TGTGCCAGCAGCCTCAGGGGGACCGGCACAGATACGCAGTATTTT
TRBV6-5,TRBJ2-7,TRBD1,NA,CASSYRGQVYEQYF,TGTGCCAGCAGTTACCGTGGACAGGTATACGAGCAGTACTTC
TRBV19,TRBJ2-7,NA,NA,CASSIGHRPSYEQYF,TGTGCCAGTAGTATAGGGCACAGGCCCTCCTACGAGCAGTACTTC
TRBV12-2,TRBJ2-3,NA,NA,CASRLVVRFSTDTQYF,TGTGCAAGTCGCTTAGTGGTTCGGTTTAGCACAGATACGCAGTATTTT
TRBV7-9,TRBJ1-4,NA,NA,CASSHPLGGATEKLFF,TGTGCCAGCAGCCACCCTCTCGGGGGGGCAACTGAAAAACTGTTTTTT
TRBV5-1,TRBJ2-7,TRBD1,NA,CASSGQGYEQYF,TGCGCCAGCAGCGGACAGGGCTACGAGCAGTACTTC
TRBV27,TRBJ2-5,TRBD2,NA,CASRAGVLGVQETQYF,TGTGCCAGCAGGGCGGGGGTACTGGGAGTACAAGAGACCCAGTACTTC
TRBV7-3,TRBJ1-2,NA,NA,CASSPRGGPNYGYTF,TGTGCCAGCAGCCCCCGGGGGGGGCCTAACTATGGCTACACCTTC
TRBV19,TRBJ1-1,TRBD1,NA,CASAPGGAGTEAFF,TGTGCCAGCGCACCAGGGGGCGCGGGCACTGAAGCTTTCTTT
TRBV30,TRBJ2-1,NA,NA,CAWSEAGRGFYNEQFF,TGTGCCTGGAGTGAGGCAGGGAGGGGGTTTTACAATGAGCAGTTCTTC
TRBV5-1,TRBJ1-2,TRBD1,NA,CASSPQGARAYGYTF,TGCGCCAGCAGCCCACAGGGGGCGCGAGCCTATGGCTACACCTTC
TRBV5-1,TRBJ2-1,NA,NA,CASSHRGNPYNEQFF,TGCGCCAGCAGCCATAGGGGAAACCCCTACAATGAGCAGTTCTTC
TRBV11-2,TRBJ1-6,TRBD1,once,CASSLTPAGGSSPLHF,TGTGCCAGCAGCCTTACCCCAGCAGGGGGCTCTTCACCCCTCCACTTT
TRBV5-1,TRBJ2-7,NA,NA,CASRDSSYEQYF,TGCGCCAGCAGGGACAGTAGTTACGAGCAGTACTTC
TRBV20-1,TRBJ1-1,TRBD1,NA,CSANPGQEAFF,TGCAGTGCTAACCCGGGACAGGAAGCTTTCTTT
TRBV27,TRBJ1-5,TRBD1,NA,CASSRNINRGLSNQPQHF,TGTGCCAGCAGTAGAAATATAAACAGGGGGCTCAGCAATCAGCCCCAGCATTTT
TRBV18,TRBJ2-7,NA,NA,CASSPPPGEFPEQYF,TGTGCCAGCTCACCACCACCAGGGGAGTTTCCCGAGCAGTACTTC
TRBV27,TRBJ1-1,TRBD1,once,CASTTGAYTEAFF,TGTGCCAGCACAACAGGGGCGTACACTGAAGCTTTCTTT
TRBV5-1,TRBJ1-2,NA,NA,CASSLTVASGYTF,TGCGCCAGCAGCCTCACCGTAGCCAGCGGCTACACCTTC
TRBV11-2,TRBJ2-7,TRBD2,NA,CASSFLEAGGGYEQYF,TGTGCCAGCAGCTTCCTAGAGGCGGGGGGTGGCTACGAGCAGTACTTC
TRBV14,TRBJ2-3,TRBD2,NA,CASSQDHPGGARDTQYF,TGTGCCAGCAGCCAAGATCACCCGGGGGGGGCAAGAGATACGCAGTATTTT
TRBV19,TRBJ1-1,NA,NA,CASSMRNTEAFF,TGTGCCAGTAGTATGCGGAACACTGAAGCTTTCTTT
TRBV3-1/TRBV3-2,TRBJ1-2,TRBD1,NA,CASSHGQGGYTF,TGTGCCAGCAGCCACGGACAGGGGGGCTACACCTTC
TRBV7-9,TRBJ1-6,NA,NA,CASSLMGSSYNSPLHF,TGTGCCAGCAGCTTAATGGGGAGCTCCTATAATTCACCCCTCCACTTT
TRBV29-1,TRBJ2-3,NA,NA,CSVRLDATDTQYF,TGCAGCGTTAGACTCGACGCCACAGATACGCAGTATTTT
TRBV18,TRBJ2-5,NA,NA,CASSEQETQYF,TGTGCCAGCTCGGAGCAAGAGACCCAGTACTTC
TRBV28,TRBJ2-7,NA,NA,CASSTNYEQYF,TGTGCCAGCAGTACTAATTACGAGCAGTACTTC
TRBV5-8,TRBJ1-1,NA,NA,CASSPSRRTEAFF,TGTGCCAGCAGCCCGTCTCGGAGGACTGAAGCTTTCTTT
TRBV7-9,TRBJ2-3,TRBD2,NA,CASTTRGRESTDTQYF,TGTGCCAGCACCACCCGTGGGAGGGAAAGCACAGATACGCAGTATTTT
TRBV12-3/TRBV12-4,TRBJ1-6,NA,once,CASREEGSPLHF,TGTGCCAGCCGAGAGGAAGGATCACCCCTCCACTTT
TRBV10-1,TRBJ2-5,NA,NA,CASSEGGGETQYF,TGCGCCAGCAGTGAAGGGGGTGGAGAGACCCAGTACTTC
TRBV6-5,TRBJ2-3,TRBD1,NA,CATLVGQGFQDTQYF,TGTGCCACCTTAGTGGGACAGGGGTTTCAAGATACGCAGTATTTT